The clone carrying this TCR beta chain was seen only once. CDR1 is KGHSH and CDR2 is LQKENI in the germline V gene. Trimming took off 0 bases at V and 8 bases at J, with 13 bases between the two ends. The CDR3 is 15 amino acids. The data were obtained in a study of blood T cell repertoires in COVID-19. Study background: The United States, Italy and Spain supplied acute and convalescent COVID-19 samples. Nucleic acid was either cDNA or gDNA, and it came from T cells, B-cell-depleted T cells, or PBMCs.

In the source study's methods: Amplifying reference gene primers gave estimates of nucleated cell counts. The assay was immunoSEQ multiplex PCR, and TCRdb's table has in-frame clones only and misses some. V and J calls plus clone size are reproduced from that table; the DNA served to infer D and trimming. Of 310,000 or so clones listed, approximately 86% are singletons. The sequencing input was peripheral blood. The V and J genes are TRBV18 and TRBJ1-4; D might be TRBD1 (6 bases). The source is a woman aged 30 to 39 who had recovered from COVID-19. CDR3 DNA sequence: TGTGCCAGCTCACCACCGTACCAGGGGAGCGAAAAACTGTTTTTT. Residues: CASSPPYQGSEKLFF.